This entry lists 18 T cell receptor beta chains sequenced from one sample in a study of glioma-infiltrating T cells after dendritic cell vaccination. The assay was immunoSEQ multiplex PCR, and TCRdb's table has in-frame clones only and misses some. The sample carries some 70,000 clones, 81% recorded once. This material consisted of blood, taken before dendritic cell vaccination. The receptor set was obtained from a human donor with glioblastoma.

The chain has TRBV7-2 and TRBJ2-5, with TRBD2 matching 10 bases. The CDR3 has 15 residues. Losses at the gene ends were 5 bases for V and 3 bases for J; bases not matched to a gene: 6. Germline assignment: CDR1 SGHTA and CDR2 FQGNSA. The CDR3 protein is CASSVHSGGKETQYF. CDR3 DNA sequence: TGTGCCAGCAGCGTACATAGCGGGGGGAAAGAGACCCAGTACTTC.

V is TRBV7-9 and J is TRBJ2-1; 8 bases are a match to TRBD1. Germline V lookup: CDR1 SEHNR, CDR2 FQNEAQ (reference sequence). The CDR3 totals 16 residues. V lost 5 bases and J lost 0; bases outside the gene matches: 6. CDR3 sequence reads: CASSPQGVGSYNEQFF. CDR3 nucleotide sequence: TGTGCCAGCAGCCCACAGGGGGTCGGCTCCTACAATGAGCAGTTCTTC.

V usage is TRBV7-8 and J usage is TRBJ1-1, with a possible D match to TRBD1 (6 bases). The V gene lost 5 bases and the J gene lost 12 bases, with 22 bases spanning the gap. The CDR3 contains 14 residues. Germline-derived CDR1 and CDR2 are SGHVS and FQNEAQ. This chain's CDR3 is CASSNTGSDPLTFF. The CDR3 coding sequence is TGTGCCAGCAGCAACACAGGGAGCGACCCTCTAACTTTCTTT.

The gene calls are TRBV29-1 and TRBJ2-1; D not certain. V lost 3 bases and J 1 base, leaving 13 bases between the germline ends. Germline CDR1 is SQVTM and CDR2 is ANQGSEA. The CDR3 is 15 amino acids. The CDR3 DNA sequence: TGCAGCGTTGAGCCAGATTCGTTTTCCTACAATGAGCAGTTCTTC. Its translation: CSVEPDSFSYNEQFF.

The chain uses TRBV27 and TRBJ2-5; possibly TRBD2 for D (6 bases). Trimming removed 5 bases at V and 1 base at J, with 17 bases between. The CDR3 spans 16 residues. Germline CDR1 MNHEY, CDR2 SMNVEV (reference sequence). This CDR3 reads CASSPEGRRIQETQYF. The CDR3, as DNA: TGTGCCAGCAGTCCGGAGGGCAGGCGAATCCAAGAGACCCAGTACTTC.

CDR3 residues: CASSPSQNTEAFF. In nucleotides, the CDR3 is TGTGCCAGCTCACCAAGCCAGAACACTGAAGCTTTCTTT. The rearrangement links TRBV18 to TRBJ1-1, with no clear D. V lost 2 bases, J lost 1 base, and 5 bases lay in between. Germline V lookup: CDR1 KGHSH, CDR2 LQKENI. The CDR3 is 13 amino acids.

This clone was recorded once. V gene TRBV6-6 combines with J gene TRBJ2-7; tentative D call: TRBD2 (6 bases). Germline CDR1 and CDR2: MNHNY and SVGAGI (reference sequence). The V and J ends lost 7 bases and 1 base respectively, with 11 bases between them. The CDR3 is 13 residues long. CDR3 nucleotides: TGTGCCAGCACCGCACGGGAGTCCTACGAGCAGTACTTC. The encoded protein is CASTARESYEQYF.

The rearrangement uses TRBV19 and TRBJ1-1; TRBD1 might be the D (5 bases). Germline V gene sequence: CDR1 LNHDA, CDR2 SQIVND (reference sequence). This CDR3 comprises 14 residues. The V end lost 3 bases, the J end lost 1 base, and 9 bases lay between the germline ends. The CDR3 region is CASSILTENTEAFF. CDR3 bases: TGTGCCAGTAGTATTTTGACAGAGAACACTGAAGCTTTCTTT.

This chain connects TRBV19 to TRBJ1-1, with 8 nucleotides matching TRBD1. There are 14 residues in the CDR3. J lost 6 bases, V lost 6 bases, and 9 bases had no gene match. The germline gives CDR1 LNHDA, CDR2 SQIVND (reference sequence). CDR3 nucleotide sequence: TGTGCCAGTAGCCCGGACAGGGCCCTCCCTGAAGCTTTCTTT. Translation: CASSPDRALPEAFF.

This chain connects TRBV7-6 to TRBJ1-2, with D perhaps TRBD1 (5 bases). In germline, CDR1 is SGHVS, CDR2 FNYEAQ. The CDR3 totals 15 residues. V lost 5 bases and J lost 5, with 18 bases in between. The CDR3 nucleotides read TGTGCCAGCAGCCTGCGGGAAGGGGCAGGGTATGGCTACACCTTC. This sequence encodes CASSLREGAGYGYTF.

This sequence joins TRBV19 and TRBJ1-5; tentatively, D is TRBD1 (5 bases). The CDR3 sequence is 15 residues long. Looked up from germline, CDR1 is LNHDA and CDR2 is SQIVND (reference sequence). Trimming removed 3 bases from V and 3 bases from J, with 12 bases in between. The CDR3 spells CASSIGQGLNQPQHF. In nucleotides, the CDR3 is TGTGCCAGTAGTATCGGCCAGGGACTCAATCAGCCCCAGCATTTT.

This clone has more than one count but fewer than ten. V gene TRBV10-3 combines with J gene TRBJ1-3; perhaps TRBD1 as D (5 bases). V was shortened by 3 bases and J by 3 bases, with 9 bases between the two germline ends. Germline V gene sequence: CDR1 ENHRY, CDR2 SYGVKD. The CDR3 is 14 amino acids. Here the CDR3 reads CAISDPGNGNTIYF. In nucleotides, the CDR3 is TGTGCCATCAGTGACCCAGGGAATGGAAACACCATATATTTT.

The chain employs TRBV4-1 and TRBJ1-4; D unresolved. This CDR3 has 13 residues. Germline V gives CDR1 MGHRA, CDR2 YSYEKL. Trimming took off 3 bases at V and 8 bases at J, with 10 bases between the two ends. CDR3: CASSQAQTEKLFF. The CDR3 coding sequence is TGCGCCAGCAGCCAGGCCCAAACGGAAAAACTGTTTTTT.

This sequence joins TRBV5-1 and TRBJ1-1; D gene ambiguous. The length of the CDR3 is 16 residues. Trimming stripped 1 base from V and 0 bases from J, with 13 bases between. Per the germline V gene, CDR1 is SGHRS and CDR2 is YFSETQ. CDR3 DNA sequence: TGCGCCAGCAGCTTGACGCCGCCGGGGATGAACACTGAAGCTTTCTTT. Protein product: CASSLTPPGMNTEAFF. Combining the CDR3 with reference TRBV5-1 and TRBJ1-1 gives the whole variable domain KAGVTQTPRYLIKTRGQQVTLSCSPISGHRSVSWYQQTPGQGLQFLFEYFSETQRNKGNFPGRFSGRQFSNSRSEMNVSTLELGDSALYLCASSLTPPGMNTEAFFGQGTRLTVV.

This clone was seen once. The chain joins TRBV5-1 to TRBJ2-3; TRBD1 matches 9 bases. CDR1 SGHRS and CDR2 YFSETQ come from the germline V gene. The CDR3 loop spans 15 amino acids. After removal of 4 bases from V and 3 bases from J, the junction contained 6 bases not matched to a gene. The CDR3 sequence is CASSPRDRETDTQYF. The CDR3 DNA follows: TGCGCCAGCAGCCCCCGGGACAGGGAGACAGATACGCAGTATTTT.

The chain's CDR3 is CASRDWEFDGYTF. The CDR3 DNA reads as TGTGCCAGCAGGGACTGGGAATTTGATGGCTACACCTTC. V usage is TRBV6-1 and J usage is TRBJ1-2; D gene unclear. Germline CDR1 MNHNS, CDR2 SASEGT. The CDR3 is 13 amino acids. The V gene lost 6 bases and the J gene lost 6 bases, with 14 bases spanning the gap.

The V gene is TRBV19, the J gene TRBJ2-1; tentatively, D is TRBD1 (6 bases). Germline CDR1 reads LNHDA; CDR2 reads SQIVND (reference sequence). The ends were cut back, 6 bases at V and 6 bases at J, with 12 bases in the middle. The CDR3 runs to 13 residues. In DNA form, the CDR3 reads TGTGCCAGTAGCCTCACAGGGCTCAATGAGCAGTTCTTC. The encoded protein is CASSLTGLNEQFF.

This rearrangement joins TRBV15 to TRBJ2-1, with a weak D call TRBD2 (6 bases). The CDR3 has 12 amino acids. Deletions cut 1 base from V and 10 bases from J, with 8 bases between. In germline, CDR1 is LNHNV, CDR2 YYDKDF (reference sequence). Here the CDR3 DNA reads TGTGCCACCAGCAGAGTGACTAGGGAGCAGTTCTTC. It is translated as CATSRVTREQFF.